What follows are 5 T cell receptor beta chains derived from one specimen sequenced in a study of low-dose radiotherapy and immunotherapy resistance in tumors. Time point indicated: before trial treatment. TRAV- and TRBV-specific primers were used for first-strand cDNA, which covered alpha and beta chains. TCRs were put through roughly 20 PCR cycles of amplification with Phusion. A constant-region primer and the V-primer adapter served as the primer pair. TCRdb used MiXCR to reprocess the reads, holding one entry per CDR3 protein. There are more than 50,000 distinct CDR3 sequences in the sample; around 27% occur only once, and roughly 5.6% lies in the top ten. The input for sequencing was PBMCs, taken before treatment. The source of these receptors is a male donor with prostate cancer.

This clonotype has at least ten counts. The CDR3 loop is CASSLVGQGLGTEAFF. The CDR3 DNA is TGTGCCAGCAGCTTAGTGGGGCAGGGTTTGGGCACTGAAGCTTTCTTT. The rearrangement links TRBV7-9 to TRBJ1-1; tentative D call: TRBD1 (5 bases). Trimming shortened V by 1 base and J by 4 bases, and 16 bases separated the two germline ends. Looked up from germline, CDR1 is SEHNR and CDR2 is FQNEAQ (reference sequence). This CDR3 region has 16 residues.

This clonotype has a count of ten or more. V and J are TRBV6-5 and TRBJ2-2; 9 bases line up with TRBD1. Germline-derived CDR1 and CDR2 are MNHEY and SVGAGI. V was pared by 4 bases and J by 4 bases, with 1 base of the junction left unmatched. The CDR3 length is 14 residues. The CDR3 spells CASSSTGGTGELFF. CDR3 nucleotides: TGTGCCAGCAGTTCGACAGGGGGCACCGGGGAGCTGTTTTTT.

The J gene is TRBJ2-3, the V gene TRBV5-1; 9 positions match TRBD1. The CDR3 is 15 amino acids. The V gene's germline CDR1 is SGHRS and CDR2 YFSETQ. J was trimmed by 4 bases and V by 5 bases; bases with no gene match: 8. The DNA for the CDR3 is TGCGCCAGCAGGGTGGGACAGGGAAGTCCAGATACGCAGTATTTT. Protein sequence: CASRVGQGSPDTQYF.

This clonotype was counted many times. The chain combines TRBV29-1 with TRBJ1-6, with 10 nucleotides matching TRBD1. CDR1 is SQVTM and CDR2 is ANQGSEA in the germline V gene. The CDR3 contains 22 residues. The J segment lost 0 bases and the V segment lost 3 bases, leaving 20 bases of the junction unmatched. The CDR3: CSVDKGPGQGDYRSSYNSPLHF. As DNA, the CDR3 is TGCAGCGTTGATAAGGGGCCCGGACAGGGGGATTATCGAAGCTCCTATAATTCACCCCTCCACTTT.

The chain uses TRBV11-2 and TRBJ2-1; a weak D match, TRBD2 (5 bases). The V end lost 1 base, the J end lost 4 bases, and 11 bases lay between the germline ends. CDR3 length: 15 amino acids. CDR1 is SGHAT, CDR2 FQNNGV, per germline. CDR3 nucleotide sequence: TGTGCCAGCAGCTTAGTGTCGGGAAATTACAATGAGCAGTTCTTC. This encodes CASSLVSGNYNEQFF.